These 2 T cell receptor beta chains originate from one sample sequenced in a study of blood T cell repertoires in COVID-19. This table comes from immunoSEQ multiplex PCR, and its TCRdb copy is limited to in-frame clones, with some not included. Of 40,000 to 50,000 clones in the sample, around 81% were seen once. Material for sequencing was peripheral blood. These receptors came from a man aged 40-55 years with active or convalescent COVID-19.

The CDR3 sequence is CASSQFGRTVEGTEAFF. CDR3 nucleotide sequence: TGTGCCAGCAGCCAATTCGGCCGGACAGTCGAGGGCACTGAAGCTTTCTTT. The V and J genes are TRBV3-1 (or the pseudogene TRBV3-2) and TRBJ1-1, with a weak D call TRBD1 (6 bases). Trimming stripped 2 bases from V and 4 bases from J, with 20 bases between. Germline V gene sequence: CDR1 LGHDT, CDR2 YNNKEL (reference sequence). The CDR3 extends over 17 amino acids.

This chain uses TRBV5-1 with TRBJ1-1; no firm D call. Germline V gives CDR1 SGHRS, CDR2 YFSETQ. The CDR3 length is 13 residues. V lost 0 bases, J lost 8 bases, and 11 bases lay in between. DNA for the CDR3: TGCGCCAGCAGCTTGGACAGTAGATCGGAAGCTTTCTTT. Amino acids: CASSLDSRSEAFF.